This record covers a single T cell receptor (beta chain). Which antigen it targets is not known. The record has no base qualities; no much larger clone is one base away. The entry originates in a study of T cells and Merkel cell carcinoma outcomes (dated by TCRdb to 2018 to 2020). Regarding the complete study: In patients with Merkel cell carcinoma, researchers looked at whether the T-cell repertoire of the tumor, along with T-cell density, could predict clinical outcome.

Library method: the immunoSEQ multiplex PCR assay. In its TCRdb copy, this immuneACCESS table keeps in-frame sequences only and misses some clones. Where compared with another copy, unresolved V genes explain less than half of these, and the others have no known cause. A total of 4,000 to 6,000 clones appear in this sample, about 85% of them only once. The top ten clones comprise less than 6% of the sample. What the authors observed across the whole study: According to the report, clinical outcomes in Merkel cell carcinoma patients could be predicted using T-cell density together with features of the T-cell repertoire.

Samples were obtained from patients with Merkel cell carcinoma. V gives up 0 bases and J gives up 1 base, and the segment between their germline ends measures 13 bases. Its CDR3 holds 16 amino acids, cysteine through phenylalanine. The read is trimmed to its CDR3 DNA, 48 bases read in frame from base 1. The germline V gene (reference sequence) yields SGHKS for CDR1 and YYEKEE for CDR2. This receptor chain uses TRBV5-5 and TRBJ2-5; the D gene remains uncertain. The specimen sequenced was tumor tissue from Merkel cell carcinoma. The TCR sequence derives from a human donor with Merkel cell carcinoma. In nucleotides, the sequence is TGTGCCAGCAGCTTGGCACTCTCGCCGCGCCAAGAGACCCAGTACTTC. This encodes CASSLALSPRQETQYF.